In this sample, the clone carrying this T cell receptor (beta chain) turned up a few times. Its antigen is currently unknown. Generation of TCR cDNA used 5'RACE template switching (which added a universal primer site and UMIs). TCRdb called the 5' RACE reads again in MiXCR, with one record for every CDR3 protein. This table holds some 300,000 distinct CDR3 sequences, approximately 8% found once. The germline V gene encodes CDR1 KGHSH and CDR2 LQKENI. CDR3 length: 16 amino acids. With 3 bases clipped from V and 0 bases from J, the junction kept 6 bases outside the gene matches. The data are from a study of T cells after yellow fever vaccination. Across the whole study: Any fraction with a low cell number was prepared using SMART-Seq v4 Ultra Low Input.

The study's findings and limits: CD4 and CD8 compartments shared a small share of clonotypes, likely from convergent recombination. A secondary response was less intense yet reached its peak sooner, at day 5 versus 15.

This receptor was obtained from a man younger than 30 who received the YFV17D yellow fever vaccine. V gene TRBV18 combines with J gene TRBJ1-1, with TRBD1 matching over 8 bases. The sequencing used PBMCs, collected more than 35 days after the first yellow fever vaccination. CDR3 loop: CASSPPTGAMNTEAFF. As DNA, the CDR3 is TGTGCCAGCTCACCCCCGACAGGGGCGATGAACACTGAAGCTTTCTTT. Combining the CDR3 with reference TRBV18 and TRBJ1-1 gives the whole variable domain NAGVMQNPRHLVRRRGQEARLRCSPMKGHSHVYWYRQLPEEGLKFMVYLQKENIIDESGMPKERFSAEFPKEGPSILRIQQVVRGDSAAYFCASSPPTGAMNTEAFFGQGTRLTVV.